The text below deals with one T cell receptor beta chain. The antigen remains unidentified. Profiled with immunoSEQ multiplex PCR; TCRdb holds only in-frame clones, not every one. The data hold 100,000 to 110,000 clones, with 75% to 90% observed a single time. The V gene lost 4 bases and the J gene lost 1 base, with 11 bases spanning the gap. Germline CDR1 reads SGHRS; CDR2 reads YFSETQ. The CDR3 extends over 14 amino acids. No infections or other immune events were documented during collection. This entry belongs to a study of identifying expanded T cells in peripheral blood. Regarding the study as a whole: Variance in clone template counts between approximately two-week samples significantly increased with total template count across all healthy donors.

The J gene is TRBJ2-5, the V gene TRBV5-1; TRBD1 is a possible D gene (6 bases). The TCR sequence derives from a person between 18 and 75 years old in good health. Sequencing input: blood. CDR3 region: CASSRGRGQETQYF. CDR3 DNA sequence: TGCGCCAGCAGCCGTGGCAGGGGCCAAGAGACCCAGTACTTC.